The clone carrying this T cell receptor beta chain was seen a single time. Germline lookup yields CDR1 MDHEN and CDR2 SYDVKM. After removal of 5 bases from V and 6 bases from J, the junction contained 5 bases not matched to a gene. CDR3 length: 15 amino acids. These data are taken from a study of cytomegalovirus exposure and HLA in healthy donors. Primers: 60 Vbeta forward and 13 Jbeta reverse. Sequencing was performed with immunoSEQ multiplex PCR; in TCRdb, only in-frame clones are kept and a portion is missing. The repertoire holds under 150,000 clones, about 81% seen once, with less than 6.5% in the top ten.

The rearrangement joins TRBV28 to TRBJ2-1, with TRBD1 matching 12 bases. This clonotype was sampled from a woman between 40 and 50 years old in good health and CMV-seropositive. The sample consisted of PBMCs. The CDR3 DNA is TGTGCCAGCAGTACGGGACAGGGGGCCCCCAATGAGCAGTTCTTC. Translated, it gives CASSTGQGAPNEQFF.